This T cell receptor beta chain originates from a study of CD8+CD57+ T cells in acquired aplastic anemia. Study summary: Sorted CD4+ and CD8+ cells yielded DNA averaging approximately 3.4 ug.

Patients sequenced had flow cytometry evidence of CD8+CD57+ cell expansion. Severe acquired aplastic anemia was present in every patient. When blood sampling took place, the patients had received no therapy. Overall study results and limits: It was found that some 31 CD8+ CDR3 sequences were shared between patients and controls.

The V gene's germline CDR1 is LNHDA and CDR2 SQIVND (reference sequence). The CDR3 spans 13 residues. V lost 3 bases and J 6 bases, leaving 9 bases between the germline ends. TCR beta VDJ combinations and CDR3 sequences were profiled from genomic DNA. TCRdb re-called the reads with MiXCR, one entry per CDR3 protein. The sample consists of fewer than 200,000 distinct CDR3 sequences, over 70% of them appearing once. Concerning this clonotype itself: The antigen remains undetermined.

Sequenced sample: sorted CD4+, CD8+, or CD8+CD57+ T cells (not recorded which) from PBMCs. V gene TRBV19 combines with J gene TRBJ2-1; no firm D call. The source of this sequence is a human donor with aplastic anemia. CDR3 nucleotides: TGTGCCAGTAGTATCGGTCTTACCAATGAGCAGTTCTTC. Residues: CASSIGLTNEQFF.